This T cell receptor (delta chain) was sequenced in a study of gamma-delta chains in newborns, infants, children. Study in general: Microbial exposure reportedly drives polyclonal innate γδ T cell expansion after birth.

This CDR3 spans 17 amino acids. Germline CDR1 reads GEAIGNYY; CDR2 reads EKD. TCRdb re-processed the reads via CATT. The sample includes around 5,400 delta-chain clones, roughly 20% of them seen just once. Comment on this clone: This could be a read error, since a much larger clone is one nucleotide away.

Sequenced: blood. The receptor comes from a child who was a newborn, infant or young child, either healthy, febrile or measles-vaccinated (not recorded which). The chain uses TRDV2 and TRDJ3; D possibly corresponds to TRDD3 (5 bases). The CDR3 spells CACDTAGGSWDARQMFF. The CDR3 DNA reads as TGTGCCTGTGACACCGCGGGGGGCTCCTGGGACGCCCGACAGATGTTTTTC.